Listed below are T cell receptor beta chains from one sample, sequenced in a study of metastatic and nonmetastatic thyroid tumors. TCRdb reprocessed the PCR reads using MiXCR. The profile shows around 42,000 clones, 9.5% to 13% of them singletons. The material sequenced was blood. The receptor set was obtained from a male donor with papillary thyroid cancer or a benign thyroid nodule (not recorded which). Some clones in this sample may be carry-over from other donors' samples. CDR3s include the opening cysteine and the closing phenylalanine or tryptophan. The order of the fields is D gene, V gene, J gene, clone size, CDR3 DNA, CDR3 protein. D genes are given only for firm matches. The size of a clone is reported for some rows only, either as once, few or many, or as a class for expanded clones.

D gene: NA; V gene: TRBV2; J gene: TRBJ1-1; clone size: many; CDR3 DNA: TGTGCCAGCAGACAACAGGGCACATACACTGAAGCTTTCTTT; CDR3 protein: CASRQQGTYTEAFF
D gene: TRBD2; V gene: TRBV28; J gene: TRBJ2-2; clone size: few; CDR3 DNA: TGTGCCAGCCGAGCGGGAGGCCCTAACACCGGGGATCTGTTTTTT; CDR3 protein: CASRAGGPNTGDLFF
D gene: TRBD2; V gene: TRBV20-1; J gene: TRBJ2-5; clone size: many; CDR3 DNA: TGCAGTGCTAGAGACCATAGCGGGCGCCTGGGGAATCAAGAGACCCAGTACTTC; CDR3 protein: CSARDHSGRLGNQETQYF
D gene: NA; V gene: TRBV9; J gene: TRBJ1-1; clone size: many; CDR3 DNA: TGTGCCAGCAGCGTAGACGGGGGAGGGGGCACTGAAGCTTTCTTT; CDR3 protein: CASSVDGGGGTEAFF
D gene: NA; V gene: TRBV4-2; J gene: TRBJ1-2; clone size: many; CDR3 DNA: TGTGCCAGCACCCCTTCGACCAGGGTGTTCGAGGGCTACACCTTC; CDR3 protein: CASTPSTRVFEGYTF
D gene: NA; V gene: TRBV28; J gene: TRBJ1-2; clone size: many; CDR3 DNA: TGTGCCATCCATCTCAGGGAAGGGGGTGGTGGCTACACCTTC; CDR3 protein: CAIHLREGGGGYTF
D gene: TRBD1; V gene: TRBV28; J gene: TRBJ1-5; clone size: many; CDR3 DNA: TGTGCCAGCAGTCGAGCGGACAGGACCGATCAGCCCCAGCATTTT; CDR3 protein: CASSRADRTDQPQHF
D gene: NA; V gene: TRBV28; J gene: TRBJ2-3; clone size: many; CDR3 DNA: TGTGCCAGCAGTGCTCATAAGCCGGACCTCACATTGGTGTTT; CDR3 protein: CASSAHKPDLTLVF
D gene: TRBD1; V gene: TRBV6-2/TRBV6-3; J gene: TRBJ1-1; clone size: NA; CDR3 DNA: TGTGCCAGCGGACAGGGGCATAACGAAGCTTTCTTT; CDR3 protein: CASGQGHNEAFF
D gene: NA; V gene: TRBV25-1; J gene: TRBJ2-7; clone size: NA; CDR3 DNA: TGTGCCAGCAGTGAAGAGGGCACCGGGTGCTCCTACGAGCAGTACTTC; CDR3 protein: CASSEEGTGCSYEQYF
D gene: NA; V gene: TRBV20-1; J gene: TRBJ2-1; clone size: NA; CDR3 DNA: TGCAGTGCTTGGCGGGACTTCTACAATGAGCAGTTCTTC; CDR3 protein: CSAWRDFYNEQFF
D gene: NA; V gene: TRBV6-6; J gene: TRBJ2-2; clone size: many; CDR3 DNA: TGTGCCAGCAGTTACTCGTCTAGCAGATCCACCGGGGAGCTGTTTTTT; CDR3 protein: CASSYSSSRSTGELFF
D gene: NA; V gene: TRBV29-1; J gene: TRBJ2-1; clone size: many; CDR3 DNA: TGCAGCGTTGTTGAGCGGCATTACAATGAGCAGTTCTTC; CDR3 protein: CSVVERHYNEQFF
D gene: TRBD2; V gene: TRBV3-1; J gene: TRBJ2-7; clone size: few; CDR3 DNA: TGTGCCAGCAGCCAAGTTAGGGCTAGCGGGAGTTACGAGCAGTACTTC; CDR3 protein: CASSQVRASGSYEQYF
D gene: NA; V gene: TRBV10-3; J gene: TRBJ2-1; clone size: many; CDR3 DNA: TGTGCCATCAGTGAGCCTTCCTACTATGAGCAGTTCTTC; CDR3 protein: CAISEPSYYEQFF
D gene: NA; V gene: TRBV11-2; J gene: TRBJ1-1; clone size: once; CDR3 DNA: TGTGCCAGCAGCTCCACCGCGGGAGGGGCGAGAACTGAAGCTTTCTTT; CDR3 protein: CASSSTAGGARTEAFF
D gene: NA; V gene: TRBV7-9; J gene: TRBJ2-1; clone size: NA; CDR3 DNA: TGTGCCAGCAGTTTCGCCATGGTGGGTGAGCAGTTCTTC; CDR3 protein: CASSFAMVGEQFF
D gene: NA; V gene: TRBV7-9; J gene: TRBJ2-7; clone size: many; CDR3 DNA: TGTGCCAGCAGCTCCAGGGGAACCTACGAGCAGTACTTC; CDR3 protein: CASSSRGTYEQYF
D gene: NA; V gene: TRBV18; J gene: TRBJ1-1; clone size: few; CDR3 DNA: TGTGCCAGCTCACCACCGTCGATACGCCACACTGAAGCTTTCTTT; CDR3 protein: CASSPPSIRHTEAFF
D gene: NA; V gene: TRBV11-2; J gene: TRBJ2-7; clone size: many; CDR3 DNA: TGTGCCAGCAGCTTAAGACAGTTCTACGAGCAGTACTTC; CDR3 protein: CASSLRQFYEQYF
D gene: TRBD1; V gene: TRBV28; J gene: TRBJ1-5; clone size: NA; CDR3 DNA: TGTGCCAGCAGTTTACCGGACAGGGTGGTTTGGCAGCCCCAGCATTTT; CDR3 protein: CASSLPDRVVWQPQHF
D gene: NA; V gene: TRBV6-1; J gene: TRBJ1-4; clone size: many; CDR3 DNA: TGTGCCAGCAGTGAACGGGCTAATGAAAAACTGTTTTTT; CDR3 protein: CASSERANEKLFF
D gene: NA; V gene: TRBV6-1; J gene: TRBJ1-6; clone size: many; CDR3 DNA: TGTGCCAGCAGTGAACTCGGGGTCCTTAATTCACCCCTCCACTTT; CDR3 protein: CASSELGVLNSPLHF
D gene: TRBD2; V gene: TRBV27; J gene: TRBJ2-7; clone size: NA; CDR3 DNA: TGTGCCAGCAGTTTACTCGGACCTAGCGGAGGATTGAGCTCCTACGAGCAGTACTTC; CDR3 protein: CASSLLGPSGGLSSYEQYF
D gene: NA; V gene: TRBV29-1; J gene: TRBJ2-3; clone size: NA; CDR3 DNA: TGCAGCGTTGTAGGGGACTCCACAGATACGAAGTATTTT; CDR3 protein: CSVVGDSTDTKYF
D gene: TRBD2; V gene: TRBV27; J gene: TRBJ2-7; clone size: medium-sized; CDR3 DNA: TGTGCCAGCAGTTTCCCCTCAGCGGGAGGGGTCGAGCAGTACTTC; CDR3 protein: CASSFPSAGGVEQYF
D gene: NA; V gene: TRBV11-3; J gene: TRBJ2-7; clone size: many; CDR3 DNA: TGTGCCAGCAGCAGAAAAGTGGGAGATGGAGGGCCGAGGTCCTACGAGCAGTACTTC; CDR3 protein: CASSRKVGDGGPRSYEQYF
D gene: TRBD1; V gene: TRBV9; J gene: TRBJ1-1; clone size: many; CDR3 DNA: TGTGCCAGCAGGGGACAGGGAGAGAGAGGGGCTTTCTTT; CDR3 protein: CASRGQGERGAFF
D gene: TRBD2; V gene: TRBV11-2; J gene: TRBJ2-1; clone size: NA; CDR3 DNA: TGTGCCAGCAGCTCCACCGGACTAGCGGTAACCCTCAATGAGCAGTTCTTC; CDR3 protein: CASSSTGLAVTLNEQFF
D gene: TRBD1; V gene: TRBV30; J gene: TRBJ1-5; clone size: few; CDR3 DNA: TGTGCCTGCAGTACCGGGACAGGGATTGGGCGCAATCAGCCCCAGCATTTT; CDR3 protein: CACSTGTGIGRNQPQHF
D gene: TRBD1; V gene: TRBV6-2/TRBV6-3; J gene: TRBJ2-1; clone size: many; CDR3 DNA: TGTGCCAGCAGCCCCGAAGACAGGGGGTGGTGGGAGCAGTTCTTC; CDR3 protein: CASSPEDRGWWEQFF
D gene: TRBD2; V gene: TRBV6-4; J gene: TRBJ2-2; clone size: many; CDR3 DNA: TGTGCCAGCAGTCAAGCGGGAGGGACCACCGGGGAGCTGTTTTTT; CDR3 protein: CASSQAGGTTGELFF
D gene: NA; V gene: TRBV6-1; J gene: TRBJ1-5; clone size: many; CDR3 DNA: TGTGCCAGCGTAAAGGGGGGGGGGGGTCAGCCCCAGCATTTT; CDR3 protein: CASVKGGGGQPQHF
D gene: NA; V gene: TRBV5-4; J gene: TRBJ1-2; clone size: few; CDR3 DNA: TGTGCCAGCAGCCAGGACGGTGACTATGGCTACACCTTC; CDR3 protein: CASSQDGDYGYTF
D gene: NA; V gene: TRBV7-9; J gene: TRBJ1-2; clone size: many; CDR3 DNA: TGTGCCAGCAGCTTAGAGCAGGCTCCTTACACCTTC; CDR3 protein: CASSLEQAPYTF
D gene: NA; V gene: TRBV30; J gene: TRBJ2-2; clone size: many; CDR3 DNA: TGTGCCTGGAGTGTACCGGGTGCCGGGGAGCTGTTTTTT; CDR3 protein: CAWSVPGAGELFF
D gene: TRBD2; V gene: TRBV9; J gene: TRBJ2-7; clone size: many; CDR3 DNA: TGTGCCAGCAGCCGGGGGGGGTCCTACGAGCAGTACTTC; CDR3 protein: CASSRGGSYEQYF
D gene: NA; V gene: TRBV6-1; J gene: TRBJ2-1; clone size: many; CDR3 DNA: TGTGCCAGCAGTGAACCCCCCAGCTCCTACAATGAGCAGTTCTTC; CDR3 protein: CASSEPPSSYNEQFF
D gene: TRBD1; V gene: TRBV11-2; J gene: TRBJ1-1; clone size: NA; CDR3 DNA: TGTGCCAGCAGCTTAGACCCAGGGGGCGTTTCTAAAGCTTTCTTT; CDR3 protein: CASSLDPGGVSKAFF
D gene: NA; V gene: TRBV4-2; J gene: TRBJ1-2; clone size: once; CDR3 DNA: TGTGCCAGCAGCCAAGAACAGACGGACTATGGCTACACCTTC; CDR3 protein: CASSQEQTDYGYTF
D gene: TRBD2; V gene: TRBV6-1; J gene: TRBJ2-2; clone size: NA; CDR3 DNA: TGTGCCAGCAGTGAAATCGGACTAGCGGGATCAGTCGGGGAGCTGTTTTTT; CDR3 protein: CASSEIGLAGSVGELFF
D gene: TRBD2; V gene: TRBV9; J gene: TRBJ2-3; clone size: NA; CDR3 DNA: TGTGCCAGCAGCCCGCGGGGTAGCGGGGGAGGTACAGATACGCAGTATTTT; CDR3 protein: CASSPRGSGGGTDTQYF
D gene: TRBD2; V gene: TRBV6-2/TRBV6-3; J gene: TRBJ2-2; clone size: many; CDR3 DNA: TGTGCCAGCAGTCCCCTGAGGGAGGGCACCGGGGAGCTGTTTTTT; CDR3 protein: CASSPLREGTGELFF
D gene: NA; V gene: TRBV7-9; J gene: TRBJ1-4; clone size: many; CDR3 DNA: TGTGCCAGCAGCTTATCTTCAACTAATGAAAAACTGTTTTTT; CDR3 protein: CASSLSSTNEKLFF
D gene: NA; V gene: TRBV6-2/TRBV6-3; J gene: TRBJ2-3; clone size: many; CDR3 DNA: TGTGCCAGCAGTTCCTTCCGGGACCGGGGCCGAGATACGCAGTATTTT; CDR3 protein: CASSSFRDRGRDTQYF
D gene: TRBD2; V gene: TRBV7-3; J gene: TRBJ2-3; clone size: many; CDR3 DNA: TGTGCCAGCAGCTTAACAGGACTAGCGGGTACTACAGATACGCAGTATTTT; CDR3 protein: CASSLTGLAGTTDTQYF
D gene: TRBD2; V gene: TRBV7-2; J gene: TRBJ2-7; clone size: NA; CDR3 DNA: TGTGCCAGCAGCGCAATAGCGGGCTCCTACGAGCAGTACTTC; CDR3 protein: CASSAIAGSYEQYF
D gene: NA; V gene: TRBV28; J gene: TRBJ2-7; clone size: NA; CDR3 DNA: TGTGCCAGCAGTGGGGGCGACCCCTACGAGCAGTACTTC; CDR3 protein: CASSGGDPYEQYF
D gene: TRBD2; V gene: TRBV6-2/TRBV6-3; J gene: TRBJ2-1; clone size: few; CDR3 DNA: TGTGCCAGCAGTTACCCGAGACTAGCTGGAGGAGCCAATGAGCAGTTCTTC; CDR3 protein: CASSYPRLAGGANEQFF
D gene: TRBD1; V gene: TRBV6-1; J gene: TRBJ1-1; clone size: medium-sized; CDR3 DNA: TGTGCCAGCAGTCCCCAGGGGGGCACTGAAGCTTTCTTT; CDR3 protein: CASSPQGGTEAFF
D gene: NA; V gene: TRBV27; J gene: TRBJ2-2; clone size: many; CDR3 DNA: TGTGCCAGCAGTTCCCGGGCCAGACAGAACACCGGGGAGCTGTTTTTT; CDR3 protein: CASSSRARQNTGELFF
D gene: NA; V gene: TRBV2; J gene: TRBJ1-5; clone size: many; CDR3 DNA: TGTGCCTCCCGGCCCGGGCAGAGCAATCAGCCCCAGCATTTT; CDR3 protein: CASRPGQSNQPQHF